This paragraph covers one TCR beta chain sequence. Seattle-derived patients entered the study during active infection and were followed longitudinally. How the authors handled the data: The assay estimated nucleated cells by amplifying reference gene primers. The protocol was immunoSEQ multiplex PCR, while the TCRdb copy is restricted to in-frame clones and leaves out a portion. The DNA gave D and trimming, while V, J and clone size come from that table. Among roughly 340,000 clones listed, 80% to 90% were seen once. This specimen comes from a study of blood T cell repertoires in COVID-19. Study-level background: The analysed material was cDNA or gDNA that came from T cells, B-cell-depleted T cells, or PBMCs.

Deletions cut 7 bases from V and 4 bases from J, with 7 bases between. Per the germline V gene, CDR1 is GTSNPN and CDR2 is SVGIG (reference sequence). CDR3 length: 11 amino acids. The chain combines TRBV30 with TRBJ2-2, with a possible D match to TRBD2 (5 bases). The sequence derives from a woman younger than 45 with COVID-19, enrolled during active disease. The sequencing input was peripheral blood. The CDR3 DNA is TGTGCCTTCCGGGGCACCGGGGAGCTGTTTTTT. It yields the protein CAFRGTGELFF. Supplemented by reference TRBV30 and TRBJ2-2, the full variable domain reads SQTIHQWPATLVQPVGSPLSLECTVEGTSNPNLYWYRQAAGRGLQLLFYSVGIGQISSEVPQNLSASRPQDRQFILSSKKLLLSDSGFYLCAFRGTGELFFGEGSRLTVL.